This T cell receptor beta chain was recovered during a study of blood T cells in healthy people across ages. V lost 4 bases and J lost 3, with 17 bases in between. CDR1 and CDR2 from the germline V gene are MNHEY and SMNVEV (reference sequence). The length of the CDR3 is 16 residues. Through a sample-barcoded 5' primer and a J-beta primer mix, a second PCR was run for roughly 7 to 11 cycles. One entry per CDR3 protein results from TCRdb running MiXCR on the 5' RACE reads. The sample contains 1 million or so distinct CDR3 sequences, 25% of which appear only once. These data also featured in a second study, about T cells of mothers and their children.

The sequenced sample was blood. The chain carries TRBV27 and TRBJ2-3; D is uncertain. The receptor comes from a girl aged 2-9 years in good health. The CDR3 here is CASSSIPRADTDTQYF. For the CDR3, the DNA is TGTGCCAGCAGTTCGATTCCAAGGGCTGATACAGATACGCAGTATTTT.